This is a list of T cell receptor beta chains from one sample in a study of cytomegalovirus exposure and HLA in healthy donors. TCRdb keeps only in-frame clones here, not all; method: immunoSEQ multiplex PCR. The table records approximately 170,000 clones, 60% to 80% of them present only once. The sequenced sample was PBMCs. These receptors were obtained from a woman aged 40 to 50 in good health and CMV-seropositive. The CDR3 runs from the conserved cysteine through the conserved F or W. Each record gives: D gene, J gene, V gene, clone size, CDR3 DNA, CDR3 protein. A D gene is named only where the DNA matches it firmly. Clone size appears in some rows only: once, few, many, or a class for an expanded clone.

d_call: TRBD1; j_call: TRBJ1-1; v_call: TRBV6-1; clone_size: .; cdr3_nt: TGTGCCAGCAAAGGGGACAGCATGAACACTGAAGCTTTCTTT; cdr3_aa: CASKGDSMNTEAFF
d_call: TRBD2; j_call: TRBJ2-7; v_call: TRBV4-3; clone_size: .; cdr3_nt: TGCGCCAGCACCTTGTGTGGACTAGCGGGATGTCCCCGTTACGAGCAGTACTTC; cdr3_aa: CASTLCGLAGCPRYEQYF
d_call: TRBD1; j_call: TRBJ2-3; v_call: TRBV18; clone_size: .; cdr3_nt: TGTGCCAGCTCATCCCAGGGGGTGGCCGATACGCAGTATTTT; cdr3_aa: CASSSQGVADTQYF
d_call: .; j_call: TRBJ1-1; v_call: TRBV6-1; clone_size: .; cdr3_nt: TGTGCCAGCAGTGGTACAGGGTTCACTGAAGCTTTCTTT; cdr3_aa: CASSGTGFTEAFF
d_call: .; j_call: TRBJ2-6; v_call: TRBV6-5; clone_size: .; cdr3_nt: TGTGCCAGCAGTTACGGCCTTAGGGCCAACGTCCTGACTTTC; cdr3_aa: CASSYGLRANVLTF
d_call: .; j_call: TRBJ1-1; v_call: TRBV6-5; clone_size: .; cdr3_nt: TGTGCCAGCAGTTGGACAGCGTTCGAAGCTTTCTTT; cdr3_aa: CASSWTAFEAFF
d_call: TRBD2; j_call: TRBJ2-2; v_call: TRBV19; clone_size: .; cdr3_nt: TGTGCCAGTAGTACTCCACTAGCGGGGGGCGAAGTTAACACCGGGGAGCTGTTTTTT; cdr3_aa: CASSTPLAGGEVNTGELFF
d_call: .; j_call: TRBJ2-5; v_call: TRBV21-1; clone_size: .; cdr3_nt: TGTGCCAGCAGCAAAGTTGAGAGCCAAGAGACCCAGTACTTC; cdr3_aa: CASSKVESQETQYF
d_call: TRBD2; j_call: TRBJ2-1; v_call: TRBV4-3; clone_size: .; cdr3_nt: TGCGCCAGCAGCCTATCACTAGCGGGAGGGGGTGAGCAGTTCTTC; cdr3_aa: CASSLSLAGGGEQFF
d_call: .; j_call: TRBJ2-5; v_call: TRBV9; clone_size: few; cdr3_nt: TGTGCCAGCAGCGTAGGGGCGGGACAAGAGACCCAGTACTTC; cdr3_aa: CASSVGAGQETQYF
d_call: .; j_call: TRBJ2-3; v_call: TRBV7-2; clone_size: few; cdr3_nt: TGTGCCAGCAGCCCCTTAACGGGAGAGACAGATACGCAGTATTTT; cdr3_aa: CASSPLTGETDTQYF
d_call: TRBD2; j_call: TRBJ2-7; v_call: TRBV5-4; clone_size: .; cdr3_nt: TGTGCCAGCAGCTGGCCGGGGGGGGGCTCCTACGAGCAGTACTTC; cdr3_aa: CASSWPGGGSYEQYF
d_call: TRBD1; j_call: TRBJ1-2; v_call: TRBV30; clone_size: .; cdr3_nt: TGTGCCTGGAGTCTAGAGACAGGGACCACCAACTATGGCTACACCTTC; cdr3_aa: CAWSLETGTTNYGYTF
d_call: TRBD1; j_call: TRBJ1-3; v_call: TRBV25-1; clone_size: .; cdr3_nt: TGTGCCAGCAGTGGAAGACAGGGACACTCTGGAAACACCATATATTTT; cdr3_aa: CASSGRQGHSGNTIYF
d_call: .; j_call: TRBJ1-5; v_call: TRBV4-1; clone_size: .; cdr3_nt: TGCGCCAGCAGCCACCCCTTAAATCAGCCCCAGCATTTT; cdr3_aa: CASSHPLNQPQHF
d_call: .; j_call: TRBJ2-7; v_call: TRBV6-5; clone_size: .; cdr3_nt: TGTGCCAGCAGCCCCTCTGGGGCACGGTCCTACGAGCAGTACTTC; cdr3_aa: CASSPSGARSYEQYF
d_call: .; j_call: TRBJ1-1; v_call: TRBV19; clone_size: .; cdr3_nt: TGTGCCAGTAGTATCCTTTCGGAGGGGAGTGGCGCTTTCTTT; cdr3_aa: CASSILSEGSGAFF
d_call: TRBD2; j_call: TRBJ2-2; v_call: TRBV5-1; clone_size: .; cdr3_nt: TGCGCCAGCAGCCCAAGCGGGGGGGCCAGTACCGGGGAGCTGTTTTTT; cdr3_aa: CASSPSGGASTGELFF
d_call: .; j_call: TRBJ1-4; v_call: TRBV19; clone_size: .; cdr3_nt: TGTGCCAGCCAATCGATAGGACAGTCATTGACTACTAATGAAAAACTGTTTTTT; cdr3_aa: CASQSIGQSLTTNEKLFF
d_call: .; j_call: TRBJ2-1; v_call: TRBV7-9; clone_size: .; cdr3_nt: TGTGCCAGCAGCTTACCAAGGAGCTCCTACAATGAGCAGTTCTTC; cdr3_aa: CASSLPRSSYNEQFF
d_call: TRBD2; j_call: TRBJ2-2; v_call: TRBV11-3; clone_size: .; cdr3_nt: TGTGCCAGCAGCCGGGAGGGCGAAGTTAACACCGGGGAGCTGTTTTTT; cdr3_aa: CASSREGEVNTGELFF
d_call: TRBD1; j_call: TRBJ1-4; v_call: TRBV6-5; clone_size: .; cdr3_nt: TGTGCCAGCAGCCTAACCGGGACAGGGGGCTACAAACTGTTTTTT; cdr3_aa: CASSLTGTGGYKLFF
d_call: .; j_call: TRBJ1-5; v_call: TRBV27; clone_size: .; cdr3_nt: TGTGCCAGCAGGACAGAAAGGTACCAGCCCCAGCATTTT; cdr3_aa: CASRTERYQPQHF
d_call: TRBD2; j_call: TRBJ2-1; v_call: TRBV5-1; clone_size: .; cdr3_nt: TGCGCCAGCAGTACCCCGGGACTAGCGGGGCACAATGAGCAGTTCTTC; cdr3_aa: CASSTPGLAGHNEQFF
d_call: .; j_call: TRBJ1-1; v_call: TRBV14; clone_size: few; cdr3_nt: TGTGCCAGCAGCCGTATCGGGGGGTCCACTGAAGCTTTCTTT; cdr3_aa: CASSRIGGSTEAFF